A single sample is the source of the 10 T cell receptor beta chains below, sequenced in a study of blood T cell repertoires in COVID-19 (dated by TCRdb to 2018 to 2021). The receptor library was made with the immunoSEQ multiplex PCR assay. In its TCRdb copy, this immuneACCESS table keeps in-frame sequences only and misses some clones. Where compared with another copy, unresolved V genes explain less than half of these, and the others have no known cause. The sample profile shows roughly 250,000 clones; about 85% of them were found once. The ten most abundant clones make up under 4.5% of the sample. Sequences were obtained from peripheral blood. All receptors derive from a man between 60 and 75 years old who had recovered from COVID-19.

The V call is TRBV7-3, the J call TRBJ1-1; possibly TRBD1 for D (5 bases). The CDR3 runs to 15 residues. Germline V lookup: CDR1 SGHTA, CDR2 FQGTGA. V lost 2 bases and J lost 2, with 12 bases in between. CDR3 bases: TGTGCCAGCAGCTTAGCCGCGGGACTTAACACTGAAGCTTTCTTT. Translating it yields CASSLAAGLNTEAFF.

V and J are TRBV9 and TRBJ2-1; TRBD2 aligns across 10 bases. Germline CDR1 SGDLS, CDR2 YYNGEE. CDR3 length: 15 amino acids. The junction had 5 bases not matched to a gene; V was cut back by 0 bases and J by 8 bases. The CDR3: CASSVVAGGLDEQFF. In DNA, the CDR3 is TGTGCCAGCAGCGTAGTAGCGGGGGGTTTGGATGAGCAGTTCTTC.

The chain couples TRBV27 to TRBJ1-6, with 7 bases identical to TRBD1. The germline CDR1 and CDR2 sequences are MNHEY and SMNVEV (reference sequence). The CDR3 is 15 residues long. V shed 5 bases and J 7 bases; nucleotides not matched to a gene: 8. CDR3 sequence (DNA): TGTGCCAGCAGTCCGACAGGGAGAGTCAATTCACCCCTCCACTTT. Encoded protein: CASSPTGRVNSPLHF.

This chain uses TRBV3-1 (or the pseudogene TRBV3-2) with TRBJ1-3, with D maybe TRBD1 (5 bases). Trimming cost V 4 bases and J 3 bases, with 16 bases left between them. The V gene's germline CDR1 is LGHDT and CDR2 YNNKEL (reference sequence). This CDR3 has 16 residues. The CDR3 sequence is CASSPFLLGRGNTIYF. CDR3 DNA: TGTGCCAGCAGCCCATTCCTCTTGGGGCGTGGAAACACCATATATTTT.

The V gene is TRBV9, the J gene TRBJ1-4; no reliable D call. Per the germline V gene, CDR1 is SGDLS and CDR2 is YYNGEE. The CDR3 extends over 15 amino acids. The germline V and J ends were trimmed by 1 base and 5 bases, with 12 bases remaining between them. The CDR3 protein is CASSVHVGSNEKLFF. The CDR3 nucleotides read TGTGCCAGCAGCGTACACGTCGGTTCAAATGAAAAACTGTTTTTT.

The chain joins TRBV6-6 to TRBJ2-5, with D tentatively TRBD2 (7 bases). From germline, CDR1 is MNHNY and CDR2 SVGAGI (reference sequence). Trimming left V 5 bases short and J 4 bases short, with 11 bases between. This CDR3 spans 13 amino acids. In DNA form, the CDR3 reads TGTGCCAGCAGTAGGGGGGGGGTAGAGACCCAGTACTTC. Its translation: CASSRGGVETQYF.

The chain joins TRBV27 to TRBJ2-1, with D possibly TRBD2 on 5 matching bases. CDR1 and CDR2 from the germline V gene are MNHEY and SMNVEV (reference sequence). V lost 4 bases and J 4 bases, leaving 26 bases between the germline ends. The CDR3 sequence is 19 residues long. The CDR3 DNA reads TGTGCCAGCAGTTCCCCTTTTCCGGCTTCGGGGAGAAGTTACAATGAGCAGTTCTTC. Translation: CASSSPFPASGRSYNEQFF.

V and J are TRBV6-1 and TRBJ2-7, with 9 bases matching TRBD1. Germline trimming cut 2 bases from V and 5 bases from J; bases unmatched to any gene: 7. The germline CDR1 and CDR2 sequences are MNHNS and SASEGT. The CDR3 is 15 residues long. CDR3 region: CASSEMGQGFNEQYF. In DNA form, the CDR3 reads TGTGCCAGCAGTGAAATGGGACAGGGATTTAACGAGCAGTACTTC.

The chain carries TRBV5-1 and TRBJ1-4, with 8 bases lining up with TRBD1. V lost 0 bases and J lost 8; bases outside the gene matches: 6. This CDR3 region has 15 residues. From germline, CDR1 is SGHRS and CDR2 YFSETQ. CDR3 sequence: CASSLAPQGDEKLFF. As DNA, the CDR3 is TGCGCCAGCAGCTTGGCACCACAGGGGGACGAAAAACTGTTTTTT. Using reference TRBV5-1 and TRBJ1-4 for the parts outside the CDR3, the full variable domain is KAGVTQTPRYLIKTRGQQVTLSCSPISGHRSVSWYQQTPGQGLQFLFEYFSETQRNKGNFPGRFSGRQFSNSRSEMNVSTLELGDSALYLCASSLAPQGDEKLFFGSGTQLSVL.

The chain recombines TRBV4-1 with TRBJ1-2; the match to TRBD1 covers 8 bases. There are 15 residues in the CDR3. In germline, CDR1 is MGHRA, CDR2 YSYEKL. V shed 1 base, J shed 3 bases, and the junction held 4 bases outside the gene matches. The CDR3 here is CASSQGQGIDYGYTF. CDR3 DNA: TGCGCCAGCAGCCAAGGACAGGGGATCGACTATGGCTACACCTTC.